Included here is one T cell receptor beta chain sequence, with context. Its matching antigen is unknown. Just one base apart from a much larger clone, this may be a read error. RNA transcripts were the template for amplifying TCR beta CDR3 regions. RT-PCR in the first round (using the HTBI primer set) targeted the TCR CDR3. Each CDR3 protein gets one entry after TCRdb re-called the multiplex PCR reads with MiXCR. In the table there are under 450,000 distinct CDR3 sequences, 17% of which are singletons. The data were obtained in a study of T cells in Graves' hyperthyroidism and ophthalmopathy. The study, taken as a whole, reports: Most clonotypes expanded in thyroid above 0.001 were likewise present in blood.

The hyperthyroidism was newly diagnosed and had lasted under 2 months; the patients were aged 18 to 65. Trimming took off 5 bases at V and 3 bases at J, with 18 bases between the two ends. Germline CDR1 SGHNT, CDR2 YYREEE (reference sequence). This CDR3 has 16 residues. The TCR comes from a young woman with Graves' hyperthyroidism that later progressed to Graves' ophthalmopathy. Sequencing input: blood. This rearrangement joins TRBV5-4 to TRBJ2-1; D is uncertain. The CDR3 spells CASRLSAPSSYNEQFF. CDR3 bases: TGTGCCAGCAGGTTGTCTGCTCCCTCCAGCTACAATGAGCAGTTCTTC.